This T cell receptor (beta chain) was documented in a study of T-cell memory formation after mild COVID-19. Germline CDR1 MNHGY, CDR2 SAAAGT. Trimming took 0 bases from V and 2 from J, leaving 10 bases between them. The length of the CDR3 is 15 residues. TCRdb redid the calling of the 5' RACE reads with MiXCR, one entry per CDR3 protein. The table records a few hundred thousand distinct CDR3 sequences, approximately 9% of them present only once. The receptor was isolated from a man between 18 and 29 years old who had mild COVID-19 (a few samples of this study predate the infection). Cell type and time point are not known. Sequenced: PBMCs or a T cell subset sorted from them (not recorded which). The chain has TRBV6-8 and TRBJ2-5; the D gene could be TRBD1 or TRBD2 (5 bases each). The CDR3 here is CASSYSTEGQETQYF. For the CDR3, the DNA is TGTGCCAGCAGTTACTCTACCGAGGGGCAAGAGACCCAGTACTTC.